The following is a T cell receptor beta chain sequence with its context. Antigen: not known. TCRdb's copy holds only in-frame clones and misses some; the assay was immunoSEQ multiplex PCR. Of 300,000 to 400,000 clones listed, roughly 84% are singletons. This sample is part of a study of shared clonotypes between healthy human individuals. Points from the study as a whole: Between several donors, naive CD4 clonotypes were shared at a level of about 5%. Sequencing of the sorted subsets was shown by rarefaction to be incomplete despite large depth.

The length of the CDR3 is 17 residues. V dropped 3 bases and J dropped 0; count of bases not matched to a gene: 10. The germline gives CDR1 SGDLS, CDR2 YYNGEE. Only Caucasian adults living in Nashville, Tennessee made up the donor group. CD45RO+ cells went into CD8 memory alongside CCR7-negative CD45RA+ TemRA cells. The chain carries TRBV9 and TRBJ2-3; TRBD2 matches 7 bases. The sample consisted of memory CD8+ T cells sorted from blood. Stated subset: CD45RO+ cells pooled with CCR7-negative TemRA cells. This receptor was identified in a man between 18 and 35 years old in good health. The DNA for the CDR3 is TGTGCCAGCAGCGCCACCCCTCTAGCGGTGAGCACAGATACGCAGTATTTT. Protein product: CASSATPLAVSTDTQYF.